This T cell receptor (beta chain) is drawn from a study of CD8+CD57+ T cells in acquired aplastic anemia. Study as a whole: Sorted CD4+ and CD8+ cells yielded about 3 ug of DNA on average. Read counts for CD4+ cells (from healthy donors) averaged about 10.8 million. Overall study findings and caveats: No significant patient-versus-control difference appeared in CD8+ Simpson's diversity. Patients and controls shared about 30 CD8+ CDR3 sequences.

Trimming took 2 bases from V and 9 from J, leaving 12 bases between them. The CDR3 has 13 residues. Germline CDR1 LGHDT, CDR2 YNNKEL (reference sequence). Comment on this clonotype: The antigen is not known.

Genomic DNA, the template, was used for profiling of the TCR beta VDJ and CDR3. TCRdb reprocessed the reads via MiXCR and lists one record per CDR3 protein. The data show 190,000 or so distinct CDR3 sequences, roughly 55% seen once. Material: sorted CD4+, CD8+, or CD8+CD57+ T cells (not recorded which) from PBMCs. The rearrangement uses TRBV3-1 and TRBJ2-3; D unresolved. This clonotype was sampled from a human donor in good health. CDR3 nucleotides: TGTGCCAGCAGCCAACAAACTCCACTCACGCAGTATTTT. Its translation: CASSQQTPLTQYF.